A single sample is the source of the 18 T cell receptor beta chains below, sequenced in a study of cytomegalovirus exposure and HLA in healthy donors. The PCR contained 60 Vbeta and 13 Jbeta primers. TCRdb's copy holds only in-frame clones and misses some; the assay was immunoSEQ multiplex PCR. This repertoire shows 150,000 to 200,000 clones, over 60% found once; its top ten account for 1.5% to 2%. Sequencing was carried out using PBMCs. Receptors originate from a woman aged 30 to 39 in good health and CMV-seronegative.

The V call is TRBV4-3, the J call TRBJ1-6; 7 nucleotides match TRBD1. Germline CDR1 and CDR2: LGHNA and YSLEER. V dropped 4 bases and J dropped 8; count of bases not matched to a gene: 11. This CDR3 is built from 16 residues. The CDR3 nucleotides read TGCGCCAGCAGCCGCATATACGGGACAGATGATTCACCCCTCCACTTT. It yields the protein CASSRIYGTDDSPLHF.

V is TRBV29-1 and J is TRBJ1-4; tentative D call: TRBD1 (5 bases). The CDR3 sequence is 14 residues long. The ends were cut back, 2 bases at V and 6 bases at J, with 13 bases in the middle. Germline CDR1 SQVTM, CDR2 ANQGSEA. CDR3 region: CSVERLGGDEKLFF. The CDR3, as DNA: TGCAGCGTTGAAAGGCTGGGAGGGGATGAAAAACTGTTTTTT.

The V call is TRBV19, the J call TRBJ1-2; weak D call: TRBD1 (5 bases). Germline lookup yields CDR1 LNHDA and CDR2 SQIVND (reference sequence). V dropped 6 bases and J dropped 5 bases, with 13 bases sitting between them. This CDR3 comprises 13 residues. CDR3 amino acids: CASRDQGFYGYTF. CDR3 coding DNA: TGTGCCAGTAGGGACCAGGGTTTTTATGGCTACACCTTC.

This clone was recorded a few times. V is TRBV15 and J is TRBJ2-7; 8 bases are shared with TRBD1. Germline values: CDR1 LNHNV, CDR2 YYDKDF (reference sequence). The CDR3 runs to 13 residues. Losses at the gene ends were 5 bases for V and 9 bases for J; bases not matched to a gene: 9. The CDR3 DNA sequence: TGTGCCACCAGCTGGGACAGGAGGGGATGGCAGTACTTC. It translates to CATSWDRRGWQYF. Full variable domain (outside the CDR3, taken from reference TRBV15 and TRBJ2-7): DAMVIQNPRYQVTQFGKPVTLSCSQTLNHNVMYWYQQKSSQAPKLLFHYYDKDFNNEADTPDNFQSRRPNTSFCFLDIRSPGLGDTAMYLCATSWDRRGWQYFGPGTRLTVT.

The chain employs TRBV6-5 and TRBJ1-2, with D tentatively TRBD1 (5 bases). The V gene's germline CDR1 is MNHEY and CDR2 SVGAGI. V lost 4 bases and J lost 3, with 12 bases in between. There are 14 residues in the CDR3. This chain's CDR3 is CASSLGRQYYGYTF. The CDR3 DNA sequence: TGTGCCAGCAGTTTGGGCCGACAGTACTATGGCTACACCTTC.

The rearrangement uses TRBV18 and TRBJ1-6; 8 bases fit TRBD1. The V segment lost 0 bases and the J segment 14 bases; nucleotides outside the gene matches: 3. The germline CDR1 and CDR2 sequences are KGHSH and LQKENI. The CDR3 covers 13 residues. The CDR3 reads CASSPPQGDALHF. The CDR3 region has the DNA TGTGCCAGCTCACCACCACAGGGGGACGCCCTCCACTTT.

This clone is a singleton in its sample. This sequence joins TRBV29-1 and TRBJ2-2; a possible D gene is TRBD1 (5 bases). The CDR3 runs 14 residues. Trimming cost V 7 bases and J 0 bases, with 12 bases left between them. Per germline, CDR1 SQVTM and CDR2 ANQGSEA. The CDR3 here is CSGSRDANTGELFF. Written as DNA, the CDR3 is TGCAGCGGAAGCAGGGATGCGAACACCGGGGAGCTGTTTTTT.

The sample holds a few counts of this clone. One junction end disagrees with the germline gene, perhaps due to a read error. Other nucleotide sequences from this sample produce the same CDR3. The gene calls are TRBV7-7 and TRBJ2-7; TRBD1 might be the D (6 bases). The CDR3 is 14 amino acids. Germline CDR1 SSHAT, CDR2 FNYEAQ (reference sequence). This CDR3 is CASSLDRSSYEQYF. The CDR3 nucleotides read TGTGCTAGCAGCTTAGACAGGAGCTCCTACGAGCAGTACTTC. The variable domain in full, with the rest retrieved from reference TRBV7-7 and TRBJ2-7, is GAGVSQSPRYKVTKRGQDVTLRCDPISSHATLYWYQQALGQGPEFLTYFNYEAQPDKSGLPSDRFSAERPEGSISTLTIQRTEQRDSAMYRCASSLDRSSYEQYFGPGTRLTVT.

This clone has only a few counts. The CDR3 DNA is TGCAGCGTTGAGAAAATGCGGCCAAACACCGGGGAGCTGTTTTTT. It is translated as CSVEKMRPNTGELFF. V and J are TRBV29-1 and TRBJ2-2; D is unresolved. Germline V gives CDR1 SQVTM, CDR2 ANQGSEA. Trimming pared 3 bases from V and 2 bases from J, leaving 13 bases between. The CDR3 is 15 residues long.

This chain connects TRBV1 to TRBJ1-1; TRBD1, as called in the table, went unchecked against the DNA. TRBV1 is labeled a pseudogene. The CDR3 has 18 amino acids. CDR3 in DNA: TGCACCAGCAGCCAAGTGGTCCAGGGGAATCTTATGAACACTGAAGCTTTCTTT. It codes for CTSSQVVQGNLMNTEAFF.

The chain combines TRBV6-1 with TRBJ2-1; 8 bases are shared with TRBD2. V lost 5 bases to trimming and J lost 10 bases; unmatched junction nucleotides: 4. This CDR3 is 12 amino acids long. Germline CDR1 MNHNS, CDR2 SASEGT. This CDR3 reads CASSSGTREQFF. CDR3 bases: TGTGCCAGCAGTTCCGGGACTAGAGAGCAGTTCTTC.

CDR3 sequence (DNA): TGTGCCAGCAAGGTAGGGACAGGGGGTAATCAGCCCCAGCATTTT. As protein: CASKVGTGGNQPQHF. The V and J genes are TRBV2 and TRBJ1-5, with TRBD1 matching 11 bases. Germline trimming cut 7 bases from V and 4 bases from J; bases unmatched to any gene: 6. The V gene's germline CDR1 is SNHLY and CDR2 FYNNEI. CDR3 length: 15 residues. Full variable domain (rest looked up from reference TRBV2 and TRBJ1-5): EPEVTQTPSHQVTQMGQEVILRCVPISNHLYFYWYRQILGQKVEFLVSFYNNEISEKSEIFDDQFSVERPDGSNFTLKIRSTKLEDSAMYFCASKVGTGGNQPQHFGDGTRLSIL.

The chain employs TRBV5-1 and TRBJ2-1; 10 bases fit TRBD2. This CDR3 is built from 14 residues. Germline-derived CDR1 and CDR2 are SGHRS and YFSETQ. V shed 1 base, J shed 9 bases, and the junction held 4 bases outside the gene matches. CDR3 region: CASSLLAGAPEQFF. The CDR3 bases are TGCGCCAGCAGCTTGCTAGCGGGAGCCCCTGAGCAGTTCTTC.

The J gene is TRBJ1-2, the V gene TRBV6-5; D may be TRBD1 (5 bases). This CDR3 is built from 14 residues. Trimming pared 2 bases from V and 8 bases from J, leaving 15 bases between. Looked up from germline, CDR1 is MNHEY and CDR2 is SVGAGI. The DNA for the CDR3 is TGTGCCAGCAGTTACGGTGGCAGGGTGGACGGCTACACCTTC. It is translated as CASSYGGRVDGYTF.

The chain couples TRBV2 to TRBJ1-1; tentatively, D is TRBD1 (6 bases). Germline assignment: CDR1 SNHLY and CDR2 FYNNEI. CDR3 size: 14 residues. With 4 bases removed from V and 6 bases from J, the gap between germline ends came to 15 bases. CDR3 DNA sequence: TGTGCCAGCAGTGGGCTGGGGGCAGGCTCTGAAGCTTTCTTT. Amino acids: CASSGLGAGSEAFF.

CDR3 in amino acids: CASKDSGERGSTDTQYF. The CDR3 DNA follows: TGCGCCAGCAAGGACAGTGGGGAGCGGGGAAGCACAGATACGCAGTATTTT. This chain links TRBV10-2 with TRBJ2-3; D may be TRBD2 (7 bases). Deletions cut 7 bases from V and 0 bases from J, with 20 bases between. The CDR3 is made up of 17 amino acids. Germline assignment: CDR1 WSHSY and CDR2 SAAADI.

The chain couples TRBV15 to TRBJ2-1; TRBD2 might be the D (6 bases). The CDR3 runs to 17 residues. Germline V gene sequence: CDR1 LNHNV, CDR2 YYDKDF (reference sequence). V shed 0 bases and J shed 4 bases, with 16 bases lying between them. The DNA for the CDR3 is TGTGCCACCAGCAGAGATTGGGCAGCGGGTGTATACAATGAGCAGTTCTTC. This gives the protein CATSRDWAAGVYNEQFF.

The chain carries TRBV6-6 and TRBJ2-2; 7 nucleotides match TRBD1. V lost 2 bases, J lost 4 bases, and 7 bases stayed unmatched. The germline V gene has CDR1 MNHNY and CDR2 SVGAGI (reference sequence). The CDR3 length is 16 residues. The CDR3 DNA reads TGTGCCAGCAGTTACAAGGGGGCGCGGGTCACCGGGGAGCTGTTTTTT. The encoded protein is CASSYKGARVTGELFF.